This passage covers 11 T cell receptor beta chains from one sample sequenced in a study of T cell changes during pregnancy in multiple sclerosis. Produced via immunoSEQ multiplex PCR; TCRdb's table is partial and in-frame only. The table includes about 59,000 clones, nearly 95% detected once. The sample consisted of CD8+ T cells from peripheral blood mononuclear cells, taken in the third trimester of pregnancy. The receptors were gathered from a female donor with multiple sclerosis, enrolled in a pregnancy study.

This chain links TRBV28 with TRBJ1-1, with 7 positions matching TRBD1. This CDR3 region has 14 residues. The germline V gene encodes CDR1 MDHEN and CDR2 SYDVKM. The junction had 11 bases not matched to a gene; V was cut back by 7 bases and J by 6 bases. CDR3 in DNA: TGTGCCAGCACCCTGACAGGGACGGGGGCTGAAGCTTTCTTT. This translates into CASTLTGTGAEAFF.

The chain carries TRBV27 and TRBJ2-1; TRBD2 agrees at 10 bases. Germline V gene sequence: CDR1 MNHEY, CDR2 SMNVEV (reference sequence). This CDR3 is built from 15 residues. V was clipped by 4 bases and J by 2 bases; unmatched bases: 2. CDR3 in DNA: TGTGCCAGCAGTTCTAGCGGGAGACCCTACAATGAGCAGTTCTTC. This codes for CASSSSGRPYNEQFF.

The J gene is TRBJ1-2, the V gene TRBV27; the match to TRBD1 covers 8 bases. This CDR3 has 12 residues. Germline values: CDR1 MNHEY, CDR2 SMNVEV (reference sequence). V dropped 10 bases and J dropped 4; count of bases not matched to a gene: 5. The CDR3 loop is CATRTGSYGYTF. CDR3 sequence (DNA): TGTGCCACCCGGACAGGGAGCTATGGCTACACCTTC.

The genes are TRBV2 and TRBJ2-1, with 9 positions matching TRBD2. The V and J ends lost 1 base and 6 bases, in that order; junction bases with no gene match: 7. The CDR3 spans 16 residues. Germline V gives CDR1 SNHLY, CDR2 FYNNEI. The CDR3 sequence: CASSEGVAGVGNEQFF. CDR3 DNA sequence: TGTGCCAGCAGTGAAGGGGTAGCGGGAGTTGGCAATGAGCAGTTCTTC.

The gene calls are TRBV9 and TRBJ2-1; TRBD2 might be the D (6 bases). Germline V gene data show CDR1 as SGDLS and CDR2 as YYNGEE. Trimming shortened V by 4 bases and J by 0 bases, and 14 bases separated the two germline ends. CDR3 length equals 16 residues. The CDR3, as DNA: TGTGCCAGCAGCCCCGGCGGCGGGGACTCCTACAATGAGCAGTTCTTC. Translation: CASSPGGGDSYNEQFF.

The V and J genes are TRBV28 and TRBJ2-7; 8 nucleotides align to TRBD2. Germline CDR1 reads MDHEN; CDR2 reads SYDVKM. The junction had 7 bases not matched to a gene; V was cut back by 3 bases and J by 6 bases. The CDR3 length is 14 residues. The CDR3 nucleotides are TGTGCCAGCAGTTTTGAGCGGGAGATCCCCGAGCAGTACTTC. This gives the protein CASSFEREIPEQYF. Full variable domain (outside the CDR3, taken from reference TRBV28 and TRBJ2-7): DVKVTQSSRYLVKRTGEKVFLECVQDMDHENMFWYRQDPGLGLRLIYFSYDVKMKEKGDIPEGYSVSREKKERFSLILESASTNQTSMYLCASSFEREIPEQYFGPGTRLTVT.

The chain carries TRBV28 and TRBJ1-2; weak D call: TRBD1 (5 bases). Germline CDR1 MDHEN, CDR2 SYDVKM. V was shortened by 2 bases and J by 1 base, with 14 bases between the two germline ends. The CDR3 sequence is 16 residues long. CDR3 region: CASSLDIGVFNYGYTF. The CDR3 coding sequence is TGTGCCAGCAGTTTAGATATAGGGGTATTTAACTATGGCTACACCTTC.

The chain has TRBV4-1 and TRBJ2-7; the match to TRBD1 covers 7 bases. The CDR3 extends over 13 amino acids. Germline CDR1 MGHRA, CDR2 YSYEKL. Losses at the gene ends were 4 bases for V and 4 bases for J; bases not matched to a gene: 4. The CDR3 DNA reads as TGCGCCAGCAGCCTAAGACAGGGTTACGAGCAGTACTTC. Its translation is CASSLRQGYEQYF.

The sample holds a few counts of this clone. This chain joins TRBV5-4 and TRBJ1-1; D call uncertain. There are 13 residues in the CDR3. In germline, CDR1 is SGHNT, CDR2 YYREEE (reference sequence). V was cut by 1 base and J by 2 bases, with 6 bases left in between. The CDR3 is CASSLRGNTEAFF. DNA for the CDR3: TGTGCCAGCAGCTTGCGGGGAAACACTGAAGCTTTCTTT. Variable domain in full (rest from reference TRBV5-4 and TRBJ1-1): ETGVTQSPTHLIKTRGQQVTLRCSSQSGHNTVSWYQQALGQGPQFIFQYYREEENGRGNFPPRFSGLQFPNYSSELNVNALELDDSALYLCASSLRGNTEAFFGQGTRLTVV.

The count of this clone is one. The V gene is TRBV6-6, the J gene TRBJ2-7; D unclear. V lost 5 bases, J lost 3 bases, and 20 bases lay in between. The CDR3 is 16 residues long. CDR1 and CDR2 from the germline V gene are MNHNY and SVGAGI (reference sequence). This CDR3 reads CASSTLSSIIHYEQYF. The CDR3 nucleotides are TGTGCCAGCAGTACCCTCTCCAGTATTATTCACTACGAGCAGTACTTC.

The chain uses TRBV4-3 and TRBJ2-1, with D possibly matching TRBD1 (6 bases). The germline V gene encodes CDR1 LGHNA and CDR2 YSLEER. V lost 0 bases and J 4 bases, leaving 13 bases between the germline ends. This CDR3 spans 16 amino acids. This CDR3 is CASSQDIQGSYNEQFF. In DNA, the CDR3 is TGCGCCAGCAGCCAAGATATACAGGGTTCGTACAATGAGCAGTTCTTC.